This T cell receptor (beta chain) was found in a study of identical twins. Trimming stripped 6 bases from V and 1 base from J, with 14 bases between. This CDR3 has 15 amino acids. Addition of a universal primer site occurred through template switching, and cDNA carried unique molecular identifiers. TCRdb reprocessed the 5' RACE reads with MiXCR, giving one entry per CDR3 protein. The sample contains around 650,000 distinct CDR3 sequences, 7% to 7.5% of which appear only once. This clonotype was counted a few times. The antigen is unknown. Study-level findings and limits: In drawing conclusions, the study used cross-sectional statistical analysis and did not follow the same donors. Carriage of fewer insertions was seen in abundant cord blood beta clonotypes, whereas memory repertoires showed none.

These data also featured in a second study, about yellow fever vaccine responses in identical twins.

Sequencing was carried out using PBMCs. The origin of this receptor is a woman younger than 30 in good health. The chain joins TRBV12-3 or TRBV12-4 to TRBJ2-3, with TRBD1 as a possible D gene (6 bases). The CDR3 nucleotides are TGTGCCAGCAGGAGGGGGTATGAGGGCACAGATACGCAGTATTTT. The encoded protein is CASRRGYEGTDTQYF.